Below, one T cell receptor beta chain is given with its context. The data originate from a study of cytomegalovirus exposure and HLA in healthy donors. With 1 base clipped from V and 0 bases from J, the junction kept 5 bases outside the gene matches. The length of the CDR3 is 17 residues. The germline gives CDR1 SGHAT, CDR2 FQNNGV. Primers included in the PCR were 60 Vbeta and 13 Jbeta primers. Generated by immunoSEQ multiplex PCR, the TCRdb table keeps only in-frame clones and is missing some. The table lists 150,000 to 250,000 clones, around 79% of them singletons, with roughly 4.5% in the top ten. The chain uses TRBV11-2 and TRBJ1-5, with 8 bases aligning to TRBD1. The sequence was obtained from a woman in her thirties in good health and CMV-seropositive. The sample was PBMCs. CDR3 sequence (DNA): TGTGCCAGCAGCTTAGGGGGCAGGGGGCCTAGCAATCAGCCCCAGCATTTT. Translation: CASSLGGRGPSNQPQHF.